Shown below are 19 T cell receptor beta chains from a single sample sequenced in a study of human T cells and chemical hapten exposure. Each CDR3 protein is one row after TCRdb ran MiXCR on the RACE reads. The data contain 300,000 to 400,000 distinct CDR3 sequences, around 7% of them singletons. Time point indicated: patch test 1, 2 weeks after DPC sensitization. The treatment is: therapeutic diphenylcyclopropenone sensitization with weekly scalp DPC. The sample in question was whole blood, obtained in connection with sensitization to the hapten diphenylcyclopropenone (DPC). The receptor source for this set is a woman under 30 with alopecia areata. Some clones in this sample may be carry-over from other donors' samples.

There are a few counts of this clonotype. This chain connects TRBV14 to TRBJ2-3; D gene ambiguous. Trimming took 4 bases from V and 2 from J, leaving 13 bases between them. This CDR3 is 15 amino acids long. Germline V gene lookup returns CDR1 SGHDN and CDR2 FVKESK. The CDR3 DNA is TGTGCCAGCAGCCCCCTCTGGGGTCCCACAGATACGCAGTATTTT. Translating it yields CASSPLWGPTDTQYF.

This clonotype has at least ten counts. The chain couples TRBV12-3 or TRBV12-4 to TRBJ2-4, with D perhaps TRBD1 (6 bases). V lost 4 bases to trimming and J lost 6 bases, with 10 bases between them. The CDR3 is 13 residues long. CDR3 in DNA: TGTGCCAGCAGTTACCGGGACATAAACATTCAGTACTTC. Protein product: CASSYRDINIQYF.

This clonotype was observed a handful of times. The chain combines TRBV5-1 with TRBJ2-7; TRBD1 might be the D (6 bases). CDR1 is SGHRS and CDR2 is YFSETQ in the germline V gene. The germline V and J ends were trimmed by 2 bases and 3 bases, with 15 bases remaining between them. CDR3 length: 15 residues. CDR3 sequence (DNA): TGCGCCAGCAGCTTAGACCGGGACAATGGCTACGAGCAGTACTTC. Its translation is CASSLDRDNGYEQYF.

This clonotype was observed many times. CDR3 protein: CASSPSSGTDTQYF. The CDR3 region has the DNA TGCGCCAGCAGCCCCTCCTCCGGAACAGATACGCAGTATTTT. The rearrangement joins TRBV5-1 to TRBJ2-3; D is ambiguous. In germline, CDR1 is SGHRS, CDR2 YFSETQ. Deletions cut 4 bases from V and 3 bases from J, with 12 bases between. This CDR3 spans 14 amino acids.

This clonotype was seen ten or more times. The V call is TRBV20-1, the J call TRBJ2-1; 9 bases fit TRBD2. The germline gives CDR1 DFQATT, CDR2 SNEGSKA (reference sequence). The V gene end was trimmed by 5 bases and the J gene end by 9 bases; junction bases not matched to a gene: 11. CDR3 size: 14 residues. In nucleotides, the CDR3 is TGCAGTGCTTTAGCGGGGGCCTCTTACGGTGAGCAGTTCTTC. Translating it yields CSALAGASYGEQFF.

This clonotype occurred a few times. The chain employs TRBV5-4 and TRBJ2-7; no clear D. The CDR3 length is 14 residues. Deletions cut 4 bases from V and 0 bases from J, with 11 bases between. Per germline, CDR1 SGHNT and CDR2 YYREEE (reference sequence). DNA for the CDR3: TGTGCCAGCAGCCCCGGCCCTACCTCCTACGAGCAGTACTTC. Translated: CASSPGPTSYEQYF.

The rearrangement uses TRBV14 and TRBJ2-7, with unresolved D. Germline V lookup: CDR1 SGHDN, CDR2 FVKESK. The germline V and J ends were trimmed by 4 bases and 7 bases, with 11 bases remaining between them. The CDR3 contains 12 residues. The CDR3 DNA reads as TGTGCCAGCAGCCCTCACCCTTGGGAGCAGTACTTC. Protein product: CASSPHPWEQYF.

The rearrangement joins TRBV7-9 to TRBJ2-4; D uncertain. V was pared by 6 bases and J by 9 bases, with 27 bases between. This CDR3 is built from 17 residues. Germline CDR1 SEHNR, CDR2 FQNEAQ (reference sequence). CDR3 in DNA: TGTGCCAGCAGTTCCGGATCCCGCGAGGAAGAAAGAGGCATTCAGTACTTC. Protein product: CASSSGSREEERGIQYF.

This clonotype was detected ten times or more. V is TRBV7-9 and J is TRBJ1-1; possible D gene TRBD1, 5 bases. The CDR3 has 13 residues. Per the germline V gene, CDR1 is SEHNR and CDR2 is FQNEAQ (reference sequence). Between the trimmed V and J ends, which lost 4 bases and 6 bases, there was a span of 12 bases. DNA for the CDR3: TGTGCCAGCAGCTCGCCCCAGGGATCTGAAGCTTTCTTT. Its protein product is CASSSPQGSEAFF.

This clonotype was found a few times. The V call is TRBV6-2 or TRBV6-3, the J call TRBJ2-5; no clear D gene. Trimming cost V 8 bases and J 2 bases, with 6 bases left between them. This CDR3 has 11 residues. CDR1 MNHEY and CDR2 SVGEGT come from the germline V gene. The CDR3 spells CASGPQETQYF. In DNA, the CDR3 is TGTGCCAGCGGCCCACAAGAGACCCAGTACTTC.

This clonotype came up many times. The genes are TRBV29-1 and TRBJ2-6; D perhaps matches TRBD1 (6 bases). The CDR3 is made up of 13 amino acids. Germline CDR1 is SQVTM and CDR2 is ANQGSEA. The chain's CDR3 is CAAGAQGANVLTF. CDR3 bases: TGCGCGGCAGGGGCGCAAGGGGCCAACGTCCTGACTTTC.

A few counts support this clonotype. V usage is TRBV6-6 and J usage is TRBJ2-5; a possible D gene is TRBD2 (5 bases). CDR1 is MNHNY and CDR2 is SVGAGI in the germline V gene (reference sequence). V lost 6 bases to trimming and J lost 5 bases, with 16 bases between them. The CDR3 sequence is 14 residues long. CDR3 sequence reads: CASRIPGGGETQYF. The CDR3 region has the DNA TGTGCCAGCAGGATCCCGGGCGGCGGGGAGACCCAGTACTTC.

This clonotype was seen a few times. This chain links TRBV6-6 with TRBJ1-5; 12 positions agree with TRBD1. With V trimmed by 2 bases and J by 0 bases, 5 bases remained unmatched. Germline lookup yields CDR1 MNHNY and CDR2 SVGAGI (reference sequence). The CDR3 runs 18 residues. The CDR3 DNA sequence: TGTGCCAGCAGTTACGGGACAGGGGGCTCGGATAGCAATCAGCCCCAGCATTTT. It translates to CASSYGTGGSDSNQPQHF.

This rearrangement joins TRBV29-1 to TRBJ1-1; the match to TRBD1 covers 9 bases. Germline-derived CDR1 and CDR2 are SQVTM and ANQGSEA. The CDR3 has 16 residues. V lost 2 bases and J lost 3; bases outside the gene matches: 10. The CDR3 DNA sequence: TGCAGCGTTGAACCGGACAGGGGTGGCCCGGACACTGAAGCTTTCTTT. Translated, it gives CSVEPDRGGPDTEAFF.

The chain recombines TRBV29-1 with TRBJ1-2; a weak D match, TRBD1 (5 bases). This CDR3 contains 13 residues. Germline values: CDR1 SQVTM, CDR2 ANQGSEA. Trimming took off 2 bases at V and 3 bases at J, with 10 bases between the two ends. CDR3 loop: CSVERGRYYGYTF. Here the CDR3 DNA reads TGCAGCGTTGAAAGGGGACGATACTATGGCTACACCTTC.

This clonotype showed up many times. This chain joins TRBV29-1 and TRBJ2-7, with D perhaps TRBD2 (6 bases). This CDR3 is 12 amino acids long. Trimming removed 7 bases from V and 1 base from J, with 11 bases in between. CDR1 is SQVTM, CDR2 ANQGSEA, per germline. For the CDR3, the DNA is TGCAGCGCCTGGGGGGAATCCTACGAGCAGTACTTC. This codes for CSAWGESYEQYF.

V gene TRBV5-8 combines with J gene TRBJ1-6; no definite D call. With 6 bases removed from V and 2 bases from J, the gap between germline ends came to 6 bases. The CDR3 has 13 amino acids. Germline V lookup: CDR1 SGHTS, CDR2 YDEGEE. The CDR3 nucleotides read TGTGCCAGCACCGGGGCCTATAATTCACCCCTCCACTTT. Translated, it gives CASTGAYNSPLHF. The whole variable domain, remainder taken from reference TRBV5-8 and TRBJ1-6, is EAGVTQSPTHLIKTRGQQATLRCSPISGHTSVYWYQQALGLGLQFLLWYDEGEERNRGNFPPRFSGRQFPNYSSELNVNALELEDSALYLCASTGAYNSPLHFGNGTRLTVT.

This clonotype was picked up a small number of times. The chain uses TRBV5-1 and TRBJ1-1; 10 bases are a match to TRBD1. This CDR3 has 17 amino acids. V dropped 4 bases and J dropped 0; count of bases not matched to a gene: 9. Germline V CDR1 and CDR2: SGHRS, YFSETQ. The CDR3 loop is CASSRQGAGGLNTEAFF. CDR3 DNA: TGCGCCAGCAGCCGACAGGGGGCAGGAGGACTGAACACTGAAGCTTTCTTT.

This clonotype was observed a few times. The rearrangement links TRBV6-5 to TRBJ1-2, with unresolved D. Germline V gene lookup returns CDR1 MNHEY and CDR2 SVGAGI. This CDR3 contains 16 residues. V lost 0 bases and J lost 2, with 13 bases in between. The CDR3 region is CASSYSRPEVNYGYTF. CDR3 nucleotide sequence: TGTGCCAGCAGTTACTCTCGGCCAGAGGTAAACTATGGCTACACCTTC.